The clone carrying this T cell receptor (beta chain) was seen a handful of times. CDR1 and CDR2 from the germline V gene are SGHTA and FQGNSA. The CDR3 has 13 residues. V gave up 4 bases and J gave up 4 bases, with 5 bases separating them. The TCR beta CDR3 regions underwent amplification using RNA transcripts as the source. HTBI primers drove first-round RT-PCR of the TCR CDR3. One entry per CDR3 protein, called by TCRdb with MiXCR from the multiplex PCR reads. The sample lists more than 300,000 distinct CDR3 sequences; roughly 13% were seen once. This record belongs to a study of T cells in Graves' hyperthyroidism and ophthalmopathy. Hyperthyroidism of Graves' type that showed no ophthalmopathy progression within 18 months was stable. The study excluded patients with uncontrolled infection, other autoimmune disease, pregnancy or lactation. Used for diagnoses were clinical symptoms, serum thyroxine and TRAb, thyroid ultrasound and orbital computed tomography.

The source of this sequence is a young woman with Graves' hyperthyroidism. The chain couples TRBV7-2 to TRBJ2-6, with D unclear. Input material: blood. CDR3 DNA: TGTGCCAGCAGCTCTTGGGGGGCCAACGTCCTGACTTTC. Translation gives CASSSWGANVLTF.